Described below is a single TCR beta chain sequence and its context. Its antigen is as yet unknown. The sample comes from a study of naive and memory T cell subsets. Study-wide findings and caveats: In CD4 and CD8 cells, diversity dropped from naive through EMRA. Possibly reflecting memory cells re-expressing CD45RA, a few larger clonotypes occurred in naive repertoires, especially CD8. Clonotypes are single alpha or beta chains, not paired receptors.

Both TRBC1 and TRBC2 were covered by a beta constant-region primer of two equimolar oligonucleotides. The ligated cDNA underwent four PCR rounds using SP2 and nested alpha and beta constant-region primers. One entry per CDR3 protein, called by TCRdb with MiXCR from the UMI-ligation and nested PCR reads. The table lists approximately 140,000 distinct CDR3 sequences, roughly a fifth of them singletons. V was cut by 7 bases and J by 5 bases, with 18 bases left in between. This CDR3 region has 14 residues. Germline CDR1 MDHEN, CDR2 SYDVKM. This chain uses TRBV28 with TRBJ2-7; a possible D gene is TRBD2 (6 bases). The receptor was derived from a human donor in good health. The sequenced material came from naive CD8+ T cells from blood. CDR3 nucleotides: TGTGCCAGCACCTTGGGCGCCACGGGGGACGAGCAGTACTTC. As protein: CASTLGATGDEQYF.